The next 20 T cell receptor beta chains were all read from a single sample in a study of cytomegalovirus exposure and HLA in healthy donors. Primers for the PCR totalled 60 Vbeta and 13 Jbeta. Only in-frame clones appear in the TCRdb table, and some are missing; sequencing was by immunoSEQ multiplex PCR. This sample yields 190,000 or so clones, of which around 81% are seen a single time; roughly a tenth belongs to the top ten. The sequencing sample was made of PBMCs. The receptors come from a woman between 45 and 65 years old in good health and CMV-seropositive.

This sequence joins TRBV11-2 and TRBJ1-1, with D tentatively TRBD1 (6 bases). The CDR3 loop spans 16 amino acids. Germline lookup yields CDR1 SGHAT and CDR2 FQNNGV. V dropped 1 base and J dropped 1 base, with 13 bases sitting between them. The CDR3 nucleotides are TGTGCCAGCAGCTTAGGGGATAGGGGGAAGAACACTGAAGCTTTCTTT. Its protein is CASSLGDRGKNTEAFF. Combining the CDR3 with reference TRBV11-2 and TRBJ1-1 gives the whole variable domain EAGVAQSPRYKIIEKRQSVAFWCNPISGHATLYWYQQILGQGPKLLIQFQNNGVVDDSQLPKDRFSAERLKGVDSTLKIQPAKLEDSAVYLCASSLGDRGKNTEAFFGQGTRLTVV.

This chain joins TRBV27 and TRBJ2-7; D possibly corresponds to TRBD1 (6 bases). Trimming removed 6 bases from V and 2 bases from J, with 29 bases in between. The CDR3 has 19 amino acids. Germline assignment: CDR1 MNHEY and CDR2 SMNVEV (reference sequence). As DNA, the CDR3 is TGTGCCAGCAGACCCTTGGGGGAGCAGATCAGGAACAGGGCCTACGAGCAGTACTTC. Translated: CASRPLGEQIRNRAYEQYF.

The chain uses TRBV5-4 and TRBJ2-3; 15 bases line up with TRBD2. CDR1 is SGHNT and CDR2 is YYREEE in the germline V gene (reference sequence). V shed 0 bases, J shed 6 bases, and the junction held 2 bases outside the gene matches. The CDR3 sequence is 16 residues long. CDR3 sequence (DNA): TGTGCCAGCAGCTTGGGCGGACTAGCGGGAGGGGATACGCAGTATTTT. It encodes CASSLGGLAGGDTQYF.

CDR3 loop: CASSPPGLIRDTEAFF. CDR3 DNA sequence: TGTGCCAGTAGTCCCCCGGGGTTGATTCGGGACACTGAAGCTTTCTTT. The chain employs TRBV19 and TRBJ1-1; D unclear. The germline V gene has CDR1 LNHDA and CDR2 SQIVND (reference sequence). Trimming took off 5 bases at V and 3 bases at J, with 19 bases between the two ends. CDR3 size: 16 residues.

The table lists this clone with a few counts. The genes are TRBV27 and TRBJ1-4; 7 bases are shared with TRBD1. The CDR3 loop spans 16 amino acids. CDR1 is MNHEY, CDR2 SMNVEV, per germline (reference sequence). With V trimmed by 5 bases and J by 0 bases, 6 bases remained unmatched. For the CDR3, the DNA is TGTGCCAGCAGTCCCCACAGGGGAACAACTAATGAAAAACTGTTTTTT. Its protein product is CASSPHRGTTNEKLFF.

The V call is TRBV30, the J call TRBJ1-1; D unclear. Germline V gene data show CDR1 as GTSNPN and CDR2 as SVGIG (reference sequence). CDR3 length: 12 residues. V was shortened by 4 bases and J by 4 bases, with 10 bases between the two germline ends. The CDR3 here is CAWNEAGTEAFF. The CDR3 bases are TGTGCCTGGAATGAAGCCGGCACTGAAGCTTTCTTT.

This sequence joins TRBV5-1 and TRBJ1-2; D is unclear. Trimming took off 1 base at V and 8 bases at J, with 12 bases between the two ends. Germline values: CDR1 SGHRS, CDR2 YFSETQ. CDR3 size: 13 residues. The CDR3 DNA reads as TGCGCCAGCAGCTTGATCTCGACGGAGGGCTACACCTTC. Protein product: CASSLISTEGYTF.

As concerns this clone: The junction does not match germline at one end; this may be a read error. The V and J genes are TRBV7-2 and TRBJ2-2; 13 nucleotides agree with TRBD2. The CDR3 extends over 16 amino acids. Looked up from germline, CDR1 is SGHTA and CDR2 is FQGNSA. CDR3: CASRLEGTSGVGELFF. CDR3 nucleotides: TGTGCCAGCAGATTAGAAGGGACTAGCGGGGTCGGGGAGCTGTTTTTT.

This clone was counted a few times. The V and J genes are TRBV7-9 and TRBJ1-4, with a possible D match to TRBD1 (6 bases). CDR3 length: 13 amino acids. V was clipped by 4 bases and J by 7 bases, with 10 bases between them. Per the germline V gene, CDR1 is SEHNR and CDR2 is FQNEAQ (reference sequence). CDR3 in DNA: TGTGCCAGCAGCTCAAGACAGGCTGAAAAACTGTTTTTT. Its translation: CASSSRQAEKLFF.

V and J are TRBV2 and TRBJ2-5; 8 bases agree with TRBD1. Losses at the gene ends were 4 bases for V and 11 bases for J; bases not matched to a gene: 12. The CDR3 extends over 14 amino acids. CDR1 SNHLY and CDR2 FYNNEI come from the germline V gene. Here the CDR3 DNA reads TGTGCCAGCAGTGGGCAGGGGGCTTGGTGGGAGCAGTACTTC. Translating gives CASSGQGAWWEQYF.

The rearrangement uses TRBV11-3 and TRBJ2-1; TRBD1 agrees at 7 bases. The germline CDR1 and CDR2 sequences are SGHNT and YENEEA. V dropped 5 bases and J dropped 7; count of bases not matched to a gene: 11. The CDR3 is made up of 15 amino acids. CDR3 amino acids: CASSLTGVPGNEQFF. CDR3 sequence (DNA): TGTGCCAGCAGCCTCACAGGGGTCCCGGGGAATGAGCAGTTCTTC.

V is TRBV5-1 and J is TRBJ1-4; D ambiguous. CDR1 and CDR2 from the germline V gene are SGHRS and YFSETQ. The CDR3 loop spans 15 amino acids. V lost 3 bases and J lost 8, with 17 bases in between. CDR3 protein: CASSSLGVGQEKLFF. The CDR3 DNA reads TGCGCCAGCAGCTCCCTCGGGGTAGGCCAGGAAAAACTGTTTTTT.

The chain carries TRBV10-1 and TRBJ1-1; tentative D call: TRBD1 (6 bases). Trimming shortened V by 2 bases and J by 6 bases, and 19 bases separated the two germline ends. The CDR3 runs 16 residues. Germline V CDR1 and CDR2: WNHNN, SYGVQD (reference sequence). The chain's CDR3 is CASSERTDAIGPEAFF. DNA of the CDR3: TGCGCCAGCAGTGAGCGGACAGACGCAATAGGCCCTGAAGCTTTCTTT.

This sequence joins TRBV7-8 and TRBJ1-1; D not resolved. V was shortened by 5 bases and J by 1 base, with 11 bases between the two germline ends. Germline-derived CDR1 and CDR2 are SGHVS and FQNEAQ. The length of the CDR3 is 14 residues. The CDR3 nucleotides are TGTGCCAGCAGCGCGAGCAGGTCGAACACTGAAGCTTTCTTT. Translating it yields CASSASRSNTEAFF.

The V call is TRBV18, the J call TRBJ1-1; D is perhaps TRBD1 (6 bases). Trimming took off 3 bases at V and 5 bases at J, with 13 bases between the two ends. The CDR3 sequence is 14 residues long. Germline CDR1 is KGHSH and CDR2 is LQKENI. CDR3 sequence reads: CASSPLRGGTEAFF. In DNA form, the CDR3 reads TGTGCCAGCTCACCTCTCAGGGGTGGAACTGAAGCTTTCTTT.

Only a few counts were recorded for this clone. The chain carries TRBV19 and TRBJ1-6; D perhaps matches TRBD1 (5 bases). The CDR3 is made up of 16 amino acids. Germline loops: CDR1 LNHDA, CDR2 SQIVND (reference sequence). Trimming pared 5 bases from V and 8 bases from J, leaving 19 bases between. The CDR3 region is CASSQSPLGEDSPLHF. The DNA for the CDR3 is TGTGCCAGTAGTCAATCCCCCTTAGGGGAGGATTCACCCCTCCACTTT.

The V and J genes are TRBV15 and TRBJ2-5; a possible D gene is TRBD1 (5 bases). CDR1 is LNHNV, CDR2 YYDKDF, per germline (reference sequence). Trimming took off 1 base at V and 1 base at J, with 16 bases between the two ends. The CDR3 runs 17 residues. Here the CDR3 reads CATSRAKQVPLQETQYF. The CDR3 region has the DNA TGTGCCACCAGCAGAGCCAAACAGGTACCCCTCCAAGAGACCCAGTACTTC. The full variable domain, completed using reference TRBV15 and TRBJ2-5, is DAMVIQNPRYQVTQFGKPVTLSCSQTLNHNVMYWYQQKSSQAPKLLFHYYDKDFNNEADTPDNFQSRRPNTSFCFLDIRSPGLGDTAMYLCATSRAKQVPLQETQYFGPGTRLLVL.

This chain uses TRBV7-2 with TRBJ2-7, with D perhaps matching TRBD1 (6 bases). In germline, CDR1 is SGHTA, CDR2 FQGNSA. Trimming took 5 bases from V and 2 from J, leaving 16 bases between them. The CDR3 totals 15 residues. CDR3 nucleotides: TGTGCCAGCAGCCTAGGGGCCGGGACACCCTACGAGCAGTACTTC. This encodes CASSLGAGTPYEQYF.

The genes are TRBV5-4 and TRBJ1-3, with D perhaps TRBD1 (6 bases). This CDR3 is 14 amino acids long. The germline V gene has CDR1 SGHNT and CDR2 YYREEE (reference sequence). The germline V and J ends were trimmed by 6 bases and 2 bases, with 12 bases remaining between them. The DNA for the CDR3 is TGTGCCAGCAACGGGAGGGGGACTGGAAACACCATATATTTT. It specifies CASNGRGTGNTIYF.

The chain carries TRBV7-3 and TRBJ2-5; possibly TRBD2 for D (7 bases). CDR1 is SGHTA, CDR2 FQGTGA, per germline. The CDR3 spans 16 residues. Between the trimmed V and J ends, which lost 1 base and 4 bases, there was a span of 16 bases. The CDR3 here is CASSLSGGGPVETQYF. The CDR3 bases are TGTGCCAGCAGCTTAAGTGGGGGGGGGCCGGTAGAGACCCAGTACTTC. Variable domain in full (rest from reference TRBV7-3 and TRBJ2-5): GAGVSQTPSNKVTEKGKYVELRCDPISGHTALYWYRQSLGQGPEFLIYFQGTGAADDSGLPNDRFFAVRPEGSVSTLKIQRTERGDSAVYLCASSLSGGGPVETQYFGPGTRLLVL.